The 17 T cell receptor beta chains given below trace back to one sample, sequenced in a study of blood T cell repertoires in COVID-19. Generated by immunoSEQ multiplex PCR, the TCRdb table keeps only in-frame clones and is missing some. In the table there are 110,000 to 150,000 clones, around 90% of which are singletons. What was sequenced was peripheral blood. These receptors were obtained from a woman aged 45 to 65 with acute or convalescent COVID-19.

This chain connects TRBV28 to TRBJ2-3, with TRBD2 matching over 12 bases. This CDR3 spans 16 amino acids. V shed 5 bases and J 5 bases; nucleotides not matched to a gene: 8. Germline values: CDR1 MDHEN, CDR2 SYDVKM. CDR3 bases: TGTGCCAGCAGTCCGAGACTAGCGGGGGTGGGAGATACGCAGTATTTT. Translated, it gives CASSPRLAGVGDTQYF.

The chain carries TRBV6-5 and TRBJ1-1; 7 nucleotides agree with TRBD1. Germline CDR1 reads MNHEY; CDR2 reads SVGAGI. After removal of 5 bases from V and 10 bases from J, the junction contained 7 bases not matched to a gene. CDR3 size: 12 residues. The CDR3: CASSQGVRGAFF. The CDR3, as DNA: TGTGCCAGCAGTCAGGGGGTTAGGGGAGCTTTCTTT.

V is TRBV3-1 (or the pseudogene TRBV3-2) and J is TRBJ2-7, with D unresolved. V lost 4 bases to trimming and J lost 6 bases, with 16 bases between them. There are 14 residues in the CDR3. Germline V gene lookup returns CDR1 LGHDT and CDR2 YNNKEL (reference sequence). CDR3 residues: CASSRLSEPGEQYF. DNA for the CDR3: TGTGCCAGCAGCCGCCTCTCGGAGCCTGGCGAGCAGTACTTC.

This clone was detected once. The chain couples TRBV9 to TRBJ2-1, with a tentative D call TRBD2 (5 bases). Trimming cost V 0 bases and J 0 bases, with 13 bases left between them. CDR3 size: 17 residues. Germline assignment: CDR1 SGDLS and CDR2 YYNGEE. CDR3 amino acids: CASSVGPGEHSYNEQFF. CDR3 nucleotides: TGTGCCAGCAGCGTAGGACCCGGGGAGCACTCCTACAATGAGCAGTTCTTC.

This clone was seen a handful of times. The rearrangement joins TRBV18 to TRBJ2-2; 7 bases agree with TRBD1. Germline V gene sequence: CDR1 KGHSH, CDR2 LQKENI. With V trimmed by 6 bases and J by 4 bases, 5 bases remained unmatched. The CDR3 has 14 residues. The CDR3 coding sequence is TGTGCCAGCTCCCCGGACAGGTCCACCGGGGAGCTGTTTTTT. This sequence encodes CASSPDRSTGELFF.

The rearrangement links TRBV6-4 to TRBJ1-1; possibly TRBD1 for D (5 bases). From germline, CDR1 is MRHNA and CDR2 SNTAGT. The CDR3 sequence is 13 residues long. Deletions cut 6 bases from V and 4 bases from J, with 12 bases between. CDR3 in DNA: TGTGCCAGCAGAAAGCAGACAGCCACTGAAGCTTTCTTT. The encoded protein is CASRKQTATEAFF.

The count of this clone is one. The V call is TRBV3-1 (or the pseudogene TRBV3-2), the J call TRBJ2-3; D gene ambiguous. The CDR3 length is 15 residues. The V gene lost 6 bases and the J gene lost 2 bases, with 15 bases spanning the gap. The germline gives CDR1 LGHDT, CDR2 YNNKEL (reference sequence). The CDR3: CASSPGTLATDTQYF. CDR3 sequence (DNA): TGTGCCAGCAGTCCCGGTACCTTAGCCACAGATACGCAGTATTTT.

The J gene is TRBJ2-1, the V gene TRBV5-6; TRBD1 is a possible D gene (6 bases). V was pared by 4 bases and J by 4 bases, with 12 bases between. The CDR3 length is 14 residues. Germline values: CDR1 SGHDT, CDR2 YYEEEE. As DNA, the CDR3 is TGTGCCAGCAGCGAGGCAACAGGGTACAATGAGCAGTTCTTC. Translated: CASSEATGYNEQFF.

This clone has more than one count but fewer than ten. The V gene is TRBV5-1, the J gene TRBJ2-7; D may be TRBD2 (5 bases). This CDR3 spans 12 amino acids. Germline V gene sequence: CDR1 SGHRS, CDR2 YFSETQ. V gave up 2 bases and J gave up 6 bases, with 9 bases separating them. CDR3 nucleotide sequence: TGCGCCAGCAGCTTCCCTGAGGGCGAGCAGTACTTC. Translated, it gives CASSFPEGEQYF.

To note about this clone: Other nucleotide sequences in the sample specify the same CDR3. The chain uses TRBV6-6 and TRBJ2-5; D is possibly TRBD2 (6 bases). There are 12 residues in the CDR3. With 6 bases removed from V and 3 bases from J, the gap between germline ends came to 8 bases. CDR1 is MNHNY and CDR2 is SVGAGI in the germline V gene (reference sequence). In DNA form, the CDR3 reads TGTGCCAGCAGAATAGCGGAAGAGACCCAGTACTTC. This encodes CASRIAEETQYF.

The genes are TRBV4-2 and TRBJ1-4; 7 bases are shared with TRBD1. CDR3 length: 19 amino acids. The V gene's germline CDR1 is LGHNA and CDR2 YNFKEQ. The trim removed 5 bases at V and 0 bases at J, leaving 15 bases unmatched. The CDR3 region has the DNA TGTGCCAGCAGCTACCAGACAGGGTTTGGTTTTGCAACTAATGAAAAACTGTTTTTT. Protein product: CASSYQTGFGFATNEKLFF.

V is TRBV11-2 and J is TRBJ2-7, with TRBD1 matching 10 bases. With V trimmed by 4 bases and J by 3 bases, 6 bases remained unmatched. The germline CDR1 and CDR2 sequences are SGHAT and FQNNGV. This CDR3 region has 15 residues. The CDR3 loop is CASSSGGTGDYEQYF. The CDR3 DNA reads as TGTGCCAGCAGCTCAGGGGGGACAGGGGACTACGAGCAGTACTTC.

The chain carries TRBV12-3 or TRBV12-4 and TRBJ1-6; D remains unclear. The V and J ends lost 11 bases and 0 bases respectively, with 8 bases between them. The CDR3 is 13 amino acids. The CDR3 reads CAASPSYNSPLHF. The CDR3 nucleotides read TGTGCCGCGAGTCCCTCCTATAATTCACCCCTCCACTTT.

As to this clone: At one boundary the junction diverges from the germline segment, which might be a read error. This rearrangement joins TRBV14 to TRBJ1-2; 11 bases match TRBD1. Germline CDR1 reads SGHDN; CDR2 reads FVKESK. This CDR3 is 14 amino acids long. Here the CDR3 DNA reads TGTGCCAGCAGCCAAGACAGGGACAGGGGGACGGGCGCCTTC. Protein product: CASSQDRDRGTGAF.

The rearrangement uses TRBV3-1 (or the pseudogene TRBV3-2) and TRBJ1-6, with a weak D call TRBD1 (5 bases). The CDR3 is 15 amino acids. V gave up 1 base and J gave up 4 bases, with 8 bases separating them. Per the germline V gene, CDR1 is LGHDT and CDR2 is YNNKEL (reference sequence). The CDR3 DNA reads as TGTGCCAGCAGCCAAGGGACACTGTATAATTCACCCCTCCACTTT. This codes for CASSQGTLYNSPLHF.

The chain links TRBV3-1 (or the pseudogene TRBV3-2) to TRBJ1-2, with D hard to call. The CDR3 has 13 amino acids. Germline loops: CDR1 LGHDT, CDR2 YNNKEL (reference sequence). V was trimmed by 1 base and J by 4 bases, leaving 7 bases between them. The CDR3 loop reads CASSQGSAYGYTF. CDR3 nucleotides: TGTGCCAGCAGCCAAGGGAGTGCCTATGGCTACACCTTC.

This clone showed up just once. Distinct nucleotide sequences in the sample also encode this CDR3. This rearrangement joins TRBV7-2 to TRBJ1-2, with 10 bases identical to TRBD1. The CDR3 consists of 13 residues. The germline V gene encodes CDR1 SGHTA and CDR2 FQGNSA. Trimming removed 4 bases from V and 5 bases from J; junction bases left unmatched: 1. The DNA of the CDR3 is TGTGCCAGCAGCTCGGGACAGGGGTATGGCTACACCTTC. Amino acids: CASSSGQGYGYTF.